This T cell receptor (beta chain) was recorded in a study of T cells after yellow fever vaccination. Production of TCR cDNA was by 5'RACE template switching, which also added a universal primer site and UMIs. TCRdb called the 5' RACE reads again in MiXCR, with one record for every CDR3 protein. This table holds hundreds of thousands of distinct CDR3 sequences, 7% to 9% found once. V was pared by 0 bases and J by 8 bases, with 10 bases between. The CDR3 runs 14 residues. Only a few counts were recorded for this clonotype. The antigen is not known. Findings of the study overall: Contaminants from the bulk population, in the form of abundant clonotypes, could be found in FACS-sorted repertoires. Shared CD4/CD8 clonotypes were a small share, likely from convergent recombination. Post-booster repertoires again held most primary-vaccination clones (about 95% CD4, roughly 88% CD8).

The chain uses TRBV12-3 or TRBV12-4 and TRBJ1-4, with D maybe TRBD1 (6 bases). The clonotype was recovered from a man aged 18 to 30 who received the YFV17D yellow fever vaccine. The specimen comprised PBMCs, sampled about 41 days after the first yellow fever vaccination. In DNA, the CDR3 is TGTGCCAGCAGTTTAGCGCAGGGGTCCGAAAAACTGTTTTTT. It translates to CASSLAQGSEKLFF.